This TCR beta chain was captured in a study of regulatory T cells in long-lasting Graves disease. Looking at the study overall: Persistent Graves' disease denoted over 5 years of antithyroid drugs plus positive TSH receptor antibodies.

Comment on this clonotype: Its specificity is unknown.

Construction of TCR beta libraries relied on iRepertoire HTBI primers and on Arm-PCR targeting CDR3 regions. One entry per CDR3 protein results from TCRdb running MiXCR on the multiplex PCR reads. The repertoire holds 400,000 to 450,000 distinct CDR3 sequences, with 23% as singletons. V trimming: 5 bases; J trimming: 7 bases; junction bases outside the gene matches: 7. This CDR3 region has 14 residues. Germline V CDR1 and CDR2: DFQATT, SNEGSKA (reference sequence). Time point described: persistent/refractory GD, antithyroid drugs over 5 years with positive TRAb. RNA isolated from PBMCs was used to make the TCR library. Study observations and caveats: New patients shared roughly 960 public clonotypes, and persistent patients shared more, with 2,741. Graves' patients with persistent disease showed TCR diversity lower than patients newly diagnosed. Persistent disease preferred TRBV28, TRBJ1-2 and TRBJ2-5.

The receptor was derived from a female donor with Graves disease. J is TRBJ2-1 and V is TRBV20-1; 11 bases map to TRBD2. The material was peripheral blood mononuclear cells (PBMCs), obtained when the disease was refractory, from a patient treated with antithyroid drugs. The DNA for the CDR3 is TGCAGTGCTCAGACCTTAGCGGGAGGGAATGAGCAGTTCTTC. It encodes CSAQTLAGGNEQFF.